This TCR beta chain was profiled in a study of preoperative IRX-2 immunotherapy in early breast cancer. Treatment in this sample: preoperative locoregional IRX-2 cytokine immunotherapy. Preoperative locoregional IRX-2 cytokine immunotherapy was tested in the phase Ib source study. Data came from immunoSEQ multiplex PCR; TCRdb stores just in-frame clones and leaves some out. The repertoire holds roughly 34,000 clones, around nine tenths seen once, with 1.5% to 2% in the top ten. Germline loops: CDR1 GTSNPN, CDR2 SVGIG (reference sequence). V was pared by 2 bases and J by 9 bases, with 4 bases of the junction left unmatched. This CDR3 region has 14 residues.

This chain joins TRBV30 and TRBJ1-6; TRBD1 matches 10 bases. The clonotype was recovered from a human donor with breast cancer. Sequencing used tumor tissue, obtained after IRX-2 immunotherapy. The CDR3: CAWSFGTGVSPLHF. The DNA of the CDR3 is TGTGCCTGGAGTTTCGGGACAGGGGTTTCACCCCTCCACTTT.